This T cell receptor beta chain was profiled in a study of cytotoxic CD8 clonotypes in ibrutinib-treated CLL. Overall study: Samples showed on average approximately 260,000 productive templates and more than 75,000 productive rearrangements. Study findings and constraints: Contraction or stability on treatment characterized the public clonotypes, which were uncommon. At progression, clonality fell back toward baseline after rising at ibrutinib response.

The CDR3 has 14 residues. The J segment lost 6 bases and the V segment lost 6 bases, leaving 11 bases of the junction unmatched. Germline loops: CDR1 SQVTM, CDR2 ANQGSEA. Targeted sequencing depth ranged from 1 in 200,000 to 1 in 1 million T cells. Sequencing was performed with immunoSEQ multiplex PCR; in TCRdb, only in-frame clones are kept and a portion is missing. Of roughly 220,000 clones listed, 79% are singletons. This clone was picked up one time. Antigen: not known. The TCR sequence derives from a human donor with chronic lymphocytic leukemia. V is TRBV29-1 and J is TRBJ2-1, with 7 bases that match TRBD2. Sequencing used PBMCs, obtained after 12 months of ibrutinib treatment. The CDR3 coding sequence is TGCAGCGTGCTCCCTGCGGGGAGGGCCAATGAGCAGTTCTTC. It encodes CSVLPAGRANEQFF.